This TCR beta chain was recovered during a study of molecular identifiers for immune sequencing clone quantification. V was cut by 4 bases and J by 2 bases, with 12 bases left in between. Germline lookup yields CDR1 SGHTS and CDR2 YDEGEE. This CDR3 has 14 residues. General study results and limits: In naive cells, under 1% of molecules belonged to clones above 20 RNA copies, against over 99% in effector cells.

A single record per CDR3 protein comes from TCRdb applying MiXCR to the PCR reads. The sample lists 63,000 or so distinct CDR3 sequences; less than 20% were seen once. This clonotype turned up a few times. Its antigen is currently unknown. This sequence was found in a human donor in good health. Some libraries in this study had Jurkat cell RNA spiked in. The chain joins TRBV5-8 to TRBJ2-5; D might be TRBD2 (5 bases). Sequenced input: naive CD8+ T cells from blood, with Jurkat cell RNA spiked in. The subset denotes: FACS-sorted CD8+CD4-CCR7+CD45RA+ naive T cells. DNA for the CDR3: TGTGCCAGCAGCCCAGAGGACTGGCAAGAGACCCAGTACTTC. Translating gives CASSPEDWQETQYF.